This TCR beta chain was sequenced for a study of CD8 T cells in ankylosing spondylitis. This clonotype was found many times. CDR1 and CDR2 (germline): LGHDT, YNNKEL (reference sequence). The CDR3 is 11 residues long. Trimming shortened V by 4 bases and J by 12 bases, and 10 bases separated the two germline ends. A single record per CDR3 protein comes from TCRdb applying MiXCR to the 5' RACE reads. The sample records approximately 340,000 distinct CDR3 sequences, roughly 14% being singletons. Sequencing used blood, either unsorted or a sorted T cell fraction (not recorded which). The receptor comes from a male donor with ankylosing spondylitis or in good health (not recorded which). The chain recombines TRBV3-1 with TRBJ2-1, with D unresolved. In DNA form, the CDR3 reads TGTGCCAGCAGCCTAAACTACTTGCAGTTCTTC. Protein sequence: CASSLNYLQFF.